This TCR beta chain was sequenced for a study of T-cell memory formation after mild COVID-19. The CDR3 sequence is 15 residues long. V lost 2 bases and J 2 bases, leaving 11 bases between the germline ends. CDR1 is SNHLY and CDR2 is FYNNEI in the germline V gene. Using its own MiXCR run on the 5' RACE reads, TCRdb lists one record per CDR3 protein. The sample records about 140,000 distinct CDR3 sequences, roughly a quarter being singletons. Specimen: PBMCs or a T cell subset sorted from them (not recorded which). This receptor was obtained from an adult woman who had mild COVID-19 (a few samples of this study predate the infection). Cell type and time point are not known. This chain joins TRBV2 and TRBJ2-3; no clear D. CDR3 region: CASSELQPITDTQYF. CDR3 nucleotides: TGTGCCAGCAGTGAACTACAGCCGATCACAGATACGCAGTATTTT.